Detailed here is one TCR beta chain. Antigen specificity is unknown. Indicated time point: pre-treatment sample, taken before nivolumab and TIL therapy. The immunoSEQ assay was v3. Generated by immunoSEQ multiplex PCR, the TCRdb table keeps only in-frame clones and is missing some. The sample gives about 53,000 clones, about 73% of which show up once; about 1.8% is in the top ten. Trimming took 1 base from V and 4 from J; bases not matched to a gene: 8. Germline CDR1 is MGHRA and CDR2 is YSYEKL. This CDR3 region has 17 residues. This sample stems from a study of TIL therapy for anti-PD-1-resistant metastatic lung cancer. Study-level information: Patients then received nivolumab; progressors got lymphodepletion, TIL and IL-2. Median tumor mutation burden was 1.5 mutations per megabase.

The study, taken as a whole, reports: TIL clonotype persistence in blood showed no apparent association with response.

The specimen was blood, collected at baseline. This TCR was recovered from a person aged 30 to 80 with non-small cell lung cancer. The rearrangement uses TRBV4-1 and TRBJ2-7; TRBD2 matches 12 bases. The CDR3: CASSQVSTSGRRYEQYF. CDR3 DNA sequence: TGCGCCAGCAGCCAAGTTAGTACTAGCGGGAGGAGATACGAGCAGTACTTC.